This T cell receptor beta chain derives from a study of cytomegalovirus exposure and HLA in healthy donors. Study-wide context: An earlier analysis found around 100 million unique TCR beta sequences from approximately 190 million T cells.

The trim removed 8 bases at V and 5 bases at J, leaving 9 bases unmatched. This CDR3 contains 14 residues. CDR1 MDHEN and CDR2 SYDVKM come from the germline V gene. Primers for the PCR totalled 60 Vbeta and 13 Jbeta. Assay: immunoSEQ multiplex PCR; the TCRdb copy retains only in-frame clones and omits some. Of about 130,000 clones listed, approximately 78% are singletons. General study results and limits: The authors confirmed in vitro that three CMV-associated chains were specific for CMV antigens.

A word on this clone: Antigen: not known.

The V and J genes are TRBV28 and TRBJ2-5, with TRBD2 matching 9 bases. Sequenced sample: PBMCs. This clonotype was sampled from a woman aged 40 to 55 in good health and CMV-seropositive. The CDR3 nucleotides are TGTGCCAGCCAGGGTGTAGCGGGAGTTGAGACCCAGTACTTC. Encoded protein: CASQGVAGVETQYF.